A selection of T cell receptor beta chains follows, all from one sample in a study of shared clonotypes between healthy human individuals. Clones were sequenced by immunoSEQ multiplex PCR, and TCRdb holds only the in-frame ones, with some missing. This repertoire shows around 980,000 clones, roughly 74% found once; its top ten account for roughly 0.55%. The sequenced sample consisted of memory CD4+ T cells from PBMCs. These receptors came from a man in his late teens or twenties in good health. Some clones in this sample may be carry-over from other donors' samples. Each CDR3 is given with its conserved first and last residue. Fields, in order: D gene, J gene, V gene, clone size, CDR3 protein, CDR3 DNA. A D gene is named only where the DNA matches it firmly. Size is stated for part of the rows, as once, few or many counts, or as a class when the clone is expanded.

d_gene: NA
j_gene: TRBJ1-3
v_gene: TRBV18
abundance: NA
CDR3aa: CASSPGNSGNTIYF
CDR3nt: TGTGCCAGCTCACCTGGGAACTCTGGAAACACCATATATTTT

d_gene: TRBD2
j_gene: TRBJ2-3
v_gene: TRBV5-1
abundance: NA
CDR3aa: CASRLQGGSDTQYF
CDR3nt: TGCGCCAGCAGACTGCAGGGAGGGTCAGATACGCAGTATTTT

d_gene: TRBD1
j_gene: TRBJ1-2
v_gene: TRBV7-2
abundance: NA
CDR3aa: CASSPGQGGGYTF
CDR3nt: TGTGCCAGCAGCCCCGGACAGGGCGGCGGCTACACCTTC

d_gene: NA
j_gene: TRBJ2-2
v_gene: TRBV7-2
abundance: NA
CDR3aa: CASSSSGLTGELFF
CDR3nt: TGTGCCAGCAGCTCGAGCGGACTCACCGGGGAGCTGTTTTTT

d_gene: NA
j_gene: TRBJ1-2
v_gene: TRBV10-3
abundance: once
CDR3aa: CAISESLARVNYGYTF
CDR3nt: TGTGCCATCAGTGAGTCCCTGGCCAGGGTAAACTATGGCTACACCTTC

d_gene: NA
j_gene: TRBJ2-2
v_gene: TRBV27
abundance: NA
CDR3aa: CASRPGTKLTTGELFF
CDR3nt: TGTGCCAGCAGACCCGGGACAAAACTTACCACCGGGGAGCTGTTTTTT

d_gene: NA
j_gene: TRBJ1-1
v_gene: TRBV10-3
abundance: NA
CDR3aa: CAISEEWNTEAFF
CDR3nt: TGTGCCATCAGTGAGGAGTGGAACACTGAAGCTTTCTTT

d_gene: NA
j_gene: TRBJ2-5
v_gene: TRBV19
abundance: NA
CDR3aa: CASTPRGGRGETQYF
CDR3nt: TGTGCCAGTACCCCACGTGGAGGGAGAGGAGAGACCCAGTACTTC

d_gene: NA
j_gene: TRBJ2-1
v_gene: TRBV15
abundance: NA
CDR3aa: CATSRGGEQFF
CDR3nt: TGTGCCACCAGCAGAGGTGGTGAGCAGTTCTTC

d_gene: NA
j_gene: TRBJ2-5
v_gene: TRBV4-1
abundance: NA
CDR3aa: CASSQVTAPRRPGGETQYF
CDR3nt: TGCGCCAGCAGCCAAGTCACTGCCCCGAGACGGCCTGGCGGAGAGACCCAGTACTTC

d_gene: NA
j_gene: TRBJ1-2
v_gene: TRBV18
abundance: NA
CDR3aa: CASSPETGSFGYTF
CDR3nt: TGTGCCAGCTCACCGGAGACAGGATCCTTTGGCTACACCTTC

d_gene: NA
j_gene: TRBJ2-7
v_gene: TRBV5-5
abundance: many
CDR3aa: CASSLSFRGDLYEQYF
CDR3nt: TGTGCCAGCAGCTTGTCCTTTAGGGGAGACCTCTACGAGCAGTACTTC

d_gene: NA
j_gene: TRBJ1-5
v_gene: TRBV6-6
abundance: NA
CDR3aa: CASSLDLKGQPQHF
CDR3nt: TGTGCCAGCAGCCTGGACCTTAAGGGTCAGCCCCAGCATTTT

d_gene: NA
j_gene: TRBJ2-2
v_gene: TRBV27
abundance: few
CDR3aa: CASRQGPNTGELFF
CDR3nt: TGTGCCAGCAGACAGGGTCCGAACACCGGGGAGCTGTTTTTT

d_gene: TRBD1
j_gene: TRBJ2-7
v_gene: TRBV10-3
abundance: NA
CDR3aa: CAISPGTGGAIAGGSSYEQYF
CDR3nt: TGTGCCATCAGCCCCGGGACAGGGGGCGCGATAGCGGGAGGTAGCTCCTACGAGCAGTACTTC

d_gene: NA
j_gene: TRBJ1-2
v_gene: TRBV5-6
abundance: NA
CDR3aa: CASNTMARRGYTF
CDR3nt: TGTGCCAGCAACACCATGGCCCGGCGGGGATACACCTTC

d_gene: TRBD1
j_gene: TRBJ1-2
v_gene: TRBV18
abundance: NA
CDR3aa: CASSQRSGGVNGDGYTF
CDR3nt: TGTGCCAGCTCCCAGAGGTCAGGGGGCGTCAATGGCGATGGCTACACCTTC